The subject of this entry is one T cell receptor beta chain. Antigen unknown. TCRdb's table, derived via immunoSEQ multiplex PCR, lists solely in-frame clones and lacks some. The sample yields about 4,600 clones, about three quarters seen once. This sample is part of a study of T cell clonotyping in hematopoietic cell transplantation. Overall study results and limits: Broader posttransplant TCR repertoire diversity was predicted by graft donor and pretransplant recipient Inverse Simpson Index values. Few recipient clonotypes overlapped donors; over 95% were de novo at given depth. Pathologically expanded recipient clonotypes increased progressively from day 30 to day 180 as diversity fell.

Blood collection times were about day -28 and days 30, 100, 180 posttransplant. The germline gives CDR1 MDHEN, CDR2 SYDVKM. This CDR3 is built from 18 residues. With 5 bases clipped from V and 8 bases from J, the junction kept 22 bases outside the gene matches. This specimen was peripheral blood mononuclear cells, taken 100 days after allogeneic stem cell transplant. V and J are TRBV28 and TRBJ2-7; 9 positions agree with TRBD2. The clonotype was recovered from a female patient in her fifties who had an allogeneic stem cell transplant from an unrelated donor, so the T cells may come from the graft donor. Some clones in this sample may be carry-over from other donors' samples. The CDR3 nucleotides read TGTGCCAGCAGTGCTAAAATCTCCGGGACTAGCATCCTCCGAAAGCAGTACTTC. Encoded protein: CASSAKISGTSILRKQYF.